This T cell receptor beta chain is drawn from a study of a mutant IDH1 vaccine in newly diagnosed glioma. Clones were sequenced by immunoSEQ multiplex PCR, and TCRdb holds only the in-frame ones, with some missing. The sample holds tens of thousands of clones; less than 85% are singletons and the top ten take about 3.1%. Time point indicated: week 5, during vaccination. The study gave 300 ug of mutant IDH1 20-mer peptide per vaccine dose, with topical imiquimod. Germline V gene sequence: CDR1 SGHRS, CDR2 YFSETQ. The trim removed 6 bases at V and 3 bases at J, leaving 9 bases unmatched. The CDR3 sequence is 14 residues long. For this clone: Antigen: not known.

J is TRBJ2-7 and V is TRBV5-1; 7 nucleotides agree with TRBD1. Material: PBMCs, obtained from a glioma patient whose treatment included an IDH1 peptide vaccine. The receptor comes from a woman between 18 and 30 years old with glioma. Some clones in this sample may be carry-over from other donors' samples. The CDR3 coding sequence is TGCGCCAGCAATGCCGGGACAGCAAACTACGAGCAGTACTTC. Its protein product is CASNAGTANYEQYF. The complete variable domain, with remaining parts taken from reference TRBV5-1 and TRBJ2-7, reads KAGVTQTPRYLIKTRGQQVTLSCSPISGHRSVSWYQQTPGQGLQFLFEYFSETQRNKGNFPGRFSGRQFSNSRSEMNVSTLELGDSALYLCASNAGTANYEQYFGPGTRLTVT.